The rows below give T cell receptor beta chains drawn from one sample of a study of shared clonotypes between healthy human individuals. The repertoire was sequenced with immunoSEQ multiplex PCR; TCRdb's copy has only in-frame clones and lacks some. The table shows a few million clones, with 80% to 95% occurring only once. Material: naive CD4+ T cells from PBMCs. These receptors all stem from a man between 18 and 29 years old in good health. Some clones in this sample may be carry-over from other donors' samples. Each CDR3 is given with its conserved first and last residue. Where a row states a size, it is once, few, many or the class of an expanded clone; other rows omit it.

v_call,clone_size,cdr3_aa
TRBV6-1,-,CASSRIAVSTDTQYF
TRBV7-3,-,CASSQQPGAGANVLTF
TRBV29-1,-,CSVAQGYEQYF
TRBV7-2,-,CASSLAARSEKLFF
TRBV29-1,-,CSAANRQSNTEAFF
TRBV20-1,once,CSASPQGSAFF
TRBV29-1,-,CSVSVGGPLYEQYF
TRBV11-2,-,CASSSSGYANTIYF
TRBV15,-,CATSRGTADRMNTEAFF
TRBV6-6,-,CASSYGGQQETQYF
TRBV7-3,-,CASSLIGRGVGELFF
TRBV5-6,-,CASSLSVETQYF
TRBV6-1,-,CASSVVRVDTEAFF
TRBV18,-,CASSPRPVETQYF
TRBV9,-,CASSVDPGARFRGTQYF
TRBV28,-,CASSLYSASGMYTDTQYF
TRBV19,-,CASSIRGTERSGSRYEQYF
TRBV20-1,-,CSARVEEQYF
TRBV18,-,CASSPQGVYEQYF
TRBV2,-,CASSTLAGGWDEQFF
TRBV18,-,CASSRGPGKGSYNEQFF
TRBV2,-,CASSQSGRDGEQYF
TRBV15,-,CATRADPTDTQYF
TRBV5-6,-,CASSSVSPGELFF
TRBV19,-,CASSRRREGYTDTQYF
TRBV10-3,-,CAISDRVSPPQETQYF
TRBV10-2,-,CASSDSGNTGELFF
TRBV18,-,CASSPLRGEYGYTF
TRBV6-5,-,CASSYAPRGKLFF
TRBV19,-,CASSPTSGMYNEQFF
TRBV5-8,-,CASSLGLITGTEAFF
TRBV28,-,CASTTWGGNTEAFF